The 8 T cell receptor beta chains below all came from one sample that was sequenced in a study of T cells expressing NK-cell markers. From its re-call of the 5' RACE reads, TCRdb lists each CDR3 protein once, without DNA. Its listing shows roughly 390,000 distinct CDR3 sequences. Sequencing input: blood T cells: a sorted CD56 or NKG2C T cell subset, CD4+ or CD8+ T cells, or bulk PBMC T cells (not recorded which). The receptors shown here come from a woman between 45 and 60 years old in good health.

V usage is TRBV2 and J usage is TRBJ1-2. This CDR3 comprises 13 residues. Germline-derived CDR1 and CDR2 are SNHLY and FYNNEI. CDR3 residues: CASSEGGIYGYTF.

This chain links TRBV20-1 with TRBJ2-2; TCRdb proposes TRBD1, but this gene call is untestable without DNA. Looked up from germline, CDR1 is DFQATT and CDR2 is SNEGSKA (reference sequence). The CDR3 has 17 amino acids. CDR3: CSARNRRDPWNTGELFF.

The CDR3 sequence is CASSLTQGWRETDTQYF. The chain employs TRBV5-1 and TRBJ2-3. In germline, CDR1 is SGHRS, CDR2 YFSETQ. This CDR3 comprises 17 residues.

Here the CDR3 reads CASSEQGLQETQYF. The chain couples TRBV10-2 to TRBJ2-5; TCRdb names TRBD1, which stays unverified in the absence of DNA. The CDR3 runs to 14 residues. Germline-derived CDR1 and CDR2 are WSHSY and SAAADI.

The V call is TRBV29-1, the J call TRBJ1-1. Germline V lookup: CDR1 SQVTM, CDR2 ANQGSEA. The CDR3 is 17 amino acids. The CDR3: CSVYEIIRILENTEAFF.

This CDR3 is CASKAFLNTGELFF. The chain combines TRBV6-5 with TRBJ2-2. The CDR3 spans 14 residues. Germline CDR1 and CDR2: MNHEY and SVGAGI.

The V call is TRBV3-1, the J call TRBJ2-7. The CDR3 totals 13 residues. Germline V gives CDR1 LGHDT, CDR2 YNNKEL (reference sequence). This CDR3 is CASSRTRTYEQYF.

This CDR3 reads CASNPGLETQRVDLSSYEQYF. V is TRBV5-1 and J is TRBJ2-7; as DNA is missing, the TRBD1 call by TCRdb cannot be tested. CDR1 SGHRS and CDR2 YFSETQ come from the germline V gene. The CDR3 has 21 amino acids.